This is a list of T cell receptor beta chains from one sample in a study of early T cells in non-severe SARS-CoV-2 infection. TCRdb itself ran the 5' RACE reads through MiXCR, one entry per CDR3 protein. The table lists about 90,000 distinct CDR3 sequences, around 12% of them singletons. The sample in question was whole blood, obtained at baseline. The source is an adult who was a healthcare worker with PCR-confirmed SARS-CoV-2 infection or an uninfected control (not recorded which). CDR3s include the opening cysteine and the closing phenylalanine or tryptophan.

V gene: TRBV19
J gene: TRBJ1-6
CDR3 length: 14
CDR3 protein: CASSITGSDSPLHF

V gene: TRBV29-1
J gene: TRBJ2-4
CDR3 length: 11
CDR3 protein: CSVTLAADQYF

V gene: TRBV2
J gene: TRBJ2-3
CDR3 length: 14
CDR3 protein: CATTSGGYTDTQYF

V gene: TRBV10-2
J gene: TRBJ2-7
CDR3 length: 13
CDR3 protein: CASSEGRGYEQYF

V gene: TRBV10-1
J gene: TRBJ2-7
CDR3 length: 14
CDR3 protein: CATSDSRSSYEQYF

V gene: TRBV18
J gene: TRBJ2-1
CDR3 length: 15
CDR3 protein: CASSLGTGNNNEQFF

V gene: TRBV6-1
J gene: TRBJ1-5
CDR3 length: 18
CDR3 protein: CASSDHSPGQRNNQPQHF

V gene: TRBV3-1
J gene: TRBJ1-2
CDR3 length: 17
CDR3 protein: CASSPTGQGAIVYGYTF

V gene: TRBV7-9
J gene: TRBJ1-1
CDR3 length: 15
CDR3 protein: CASSLFGVRDTEAFF

V gene: TRBV29-1
J gene: TRBJ2-5
CDR3 length: 14
CDR3 protein: CSVGGMGAEETQYF

V gene: TRBV5-1
J gene: TRBJ2-2
CDR3 length: 16
CDR3 protein: CASSLAPQGVTGELFF

V gene: TRBV11-2
J gene: TRBJ1-4
CDR3 length: 13
CDR3 protein: CASSPSEGEKLFF

V gene: TRBV7-8
J gene: TRBJ2-7
CDR3 length: 17
CDR3 protein: CASSLGSGLAGTYEQYF

V gene: TRBV20-1
J gene: TRBJ2-3
CDR3 length: 13
CDR3 protein: CSASGSGTDTQYF

V gene: TRBV29-1
J gene: TRBJ2-3
CDR3 length: 14
CDR3 protein: CSVLPGLQTDTQYF

V gene: TRBV11-2
J gene: TRBJ2-5
CDR3 length: 14
CDR3 protein: CASSLVDLKETQYF

V gene: TRBV28
J gene: TRBJ1-5
CDR3 length: 12
CDR3 protein: CASRDSNQPQHF

V gene: TRBV4-2
J gene: TRBJ2-3
CDR3 length: 16
CDR3 protein: CASSQLLAGSTDTQYF

V gene: TRBV10-3
J gene: TRBJ1-5
CDR3 length: 16
CDR3 protein: CAISEQPRGGNQPQHF